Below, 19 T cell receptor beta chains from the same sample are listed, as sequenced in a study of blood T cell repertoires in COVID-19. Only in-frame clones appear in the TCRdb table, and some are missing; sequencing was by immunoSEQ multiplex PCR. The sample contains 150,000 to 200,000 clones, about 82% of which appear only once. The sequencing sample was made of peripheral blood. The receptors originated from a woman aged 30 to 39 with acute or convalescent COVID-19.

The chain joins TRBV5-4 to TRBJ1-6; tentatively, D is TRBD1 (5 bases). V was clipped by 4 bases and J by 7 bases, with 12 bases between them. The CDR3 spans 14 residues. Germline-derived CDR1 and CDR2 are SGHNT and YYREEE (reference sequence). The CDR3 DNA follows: TGTGCCAGCAGCGGGGGGACGGTGAATTCACCCCTCCACTTT. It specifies CASSGGTVNSPLHF.

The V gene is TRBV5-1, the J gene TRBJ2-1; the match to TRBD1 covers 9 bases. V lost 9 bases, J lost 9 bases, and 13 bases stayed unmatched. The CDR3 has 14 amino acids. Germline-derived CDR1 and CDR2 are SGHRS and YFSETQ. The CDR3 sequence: CATGIGTGSGEQFF. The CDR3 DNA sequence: TGCGCCACCGGCATTGGGACAGGGTCCGGTGAGCAGTTCTTC.

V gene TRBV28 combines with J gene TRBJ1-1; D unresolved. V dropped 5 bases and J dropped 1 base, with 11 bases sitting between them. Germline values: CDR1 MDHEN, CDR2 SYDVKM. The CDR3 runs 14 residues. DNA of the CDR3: TGTGCCAGCAGTCTAGAAACGGGGAACACTGAAGCTTTCTTT. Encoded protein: CASSLETGNTEAFF.

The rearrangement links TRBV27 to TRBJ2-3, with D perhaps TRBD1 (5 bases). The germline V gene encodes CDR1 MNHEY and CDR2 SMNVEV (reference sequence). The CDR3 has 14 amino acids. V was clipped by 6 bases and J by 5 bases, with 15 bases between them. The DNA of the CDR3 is TGTGCCAGCAGCTCGGACGTGGGGCAAGATACGCAGTATTTT. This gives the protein CASSSDVGQDTQYF.

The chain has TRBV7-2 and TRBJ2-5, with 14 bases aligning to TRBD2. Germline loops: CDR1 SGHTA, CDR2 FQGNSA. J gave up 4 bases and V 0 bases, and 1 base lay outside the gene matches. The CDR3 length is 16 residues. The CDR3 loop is CASSLAGLAGAETQYF. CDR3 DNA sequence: TGTGCCAGCAGCTTAGCGGGACTAGCGGGGGCAGAGACCCAGTACTTC.

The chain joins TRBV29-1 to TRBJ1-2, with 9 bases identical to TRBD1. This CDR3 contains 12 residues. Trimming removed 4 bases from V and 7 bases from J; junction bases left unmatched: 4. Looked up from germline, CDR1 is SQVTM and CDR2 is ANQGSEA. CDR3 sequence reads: CSVGGQGPGYTF. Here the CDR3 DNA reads TGCAGCGTTGGGGGACAGGGCCCTGGCTACACCTTC.

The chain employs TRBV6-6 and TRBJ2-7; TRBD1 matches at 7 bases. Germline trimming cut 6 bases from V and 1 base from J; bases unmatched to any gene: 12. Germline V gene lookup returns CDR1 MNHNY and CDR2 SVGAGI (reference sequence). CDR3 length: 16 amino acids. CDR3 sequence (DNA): TGTGCCAGCAGACAAGAAATCGGGACAGCATCCTACGAGCAGTACTTC. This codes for CASRQEIGTASYEQYF.

The CDR3 sequence is CASSLTGGHDGYTF. As DNA, the CDR3 is TGTGCCAGCAGTCTAACAGGGGGCCACGATGGCTACACCTTC. J is TRBJ1-2 and V is TRBV7-9, with TRBD1 matching 9 bases. From germline, CDR1 is SEHNR and CDR2 FQNEAQ (reference sequence). J was trimmed by 6 bases and V by 6 bases; bases with no gene match: 8. The CDR3 consists of 14 residues.

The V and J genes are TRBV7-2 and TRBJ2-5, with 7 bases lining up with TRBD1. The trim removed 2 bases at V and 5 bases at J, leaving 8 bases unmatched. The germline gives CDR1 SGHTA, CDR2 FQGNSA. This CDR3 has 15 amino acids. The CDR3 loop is CASSLHGTAQETQYF. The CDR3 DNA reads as TGTGCCAGCAGCTTACACGGGACAGCCCAGGAGACCCAGTACTTC.

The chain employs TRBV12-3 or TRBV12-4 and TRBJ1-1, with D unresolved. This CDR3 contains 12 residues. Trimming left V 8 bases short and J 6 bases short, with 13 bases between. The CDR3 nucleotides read TGTGCCAGCTCCGCGGGATCCCCTGAAGCTTTCTTT. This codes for CASSAGSPEAFF.

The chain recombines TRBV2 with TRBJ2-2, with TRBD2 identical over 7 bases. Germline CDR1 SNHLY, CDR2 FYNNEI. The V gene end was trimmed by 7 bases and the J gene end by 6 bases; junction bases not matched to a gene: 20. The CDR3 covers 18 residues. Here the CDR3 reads CASNDPRVGRAESGELFF. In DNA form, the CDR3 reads TGTGCCAGCAACGACCCCCGGGTTGGGAGGGCCGAGTCCGGGGAGCTGTTTTTT.

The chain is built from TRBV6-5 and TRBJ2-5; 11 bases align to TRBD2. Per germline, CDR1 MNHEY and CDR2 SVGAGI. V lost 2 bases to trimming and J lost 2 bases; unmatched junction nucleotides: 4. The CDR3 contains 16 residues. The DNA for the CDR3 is TGTGCCAGCAGTTACACCGGGACTAGCGGTCAAGAGACCCAGTACTTC. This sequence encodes CASSYTGTSGQETQYF.

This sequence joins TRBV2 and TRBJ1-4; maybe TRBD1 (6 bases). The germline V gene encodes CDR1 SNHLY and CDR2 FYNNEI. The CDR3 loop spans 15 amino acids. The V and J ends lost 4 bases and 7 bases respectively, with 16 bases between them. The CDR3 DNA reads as TGTGCCAGCAGTGCTTTGGGGCAGGGGAGTGAAAAACTGTTTTTT. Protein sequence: CASSALGQGSEKLFF.

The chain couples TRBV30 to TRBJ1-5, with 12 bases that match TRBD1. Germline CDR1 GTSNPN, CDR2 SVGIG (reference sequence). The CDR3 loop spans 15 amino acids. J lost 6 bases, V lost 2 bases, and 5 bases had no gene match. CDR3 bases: TGTGCCTGGAGTTGGGGACAGGGGGCGCGTCAGCCCCAGCATTTT. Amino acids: CAWSWGQGARQPQHF.

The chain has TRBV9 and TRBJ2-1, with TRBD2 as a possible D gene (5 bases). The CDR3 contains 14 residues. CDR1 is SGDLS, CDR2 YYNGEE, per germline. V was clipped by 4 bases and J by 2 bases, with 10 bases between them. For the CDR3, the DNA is TGTGCCAGCAGCTTGTCGGGGACCTACAATGAGCAGTTCTTC. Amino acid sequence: CASSLSGTYNEQFF.

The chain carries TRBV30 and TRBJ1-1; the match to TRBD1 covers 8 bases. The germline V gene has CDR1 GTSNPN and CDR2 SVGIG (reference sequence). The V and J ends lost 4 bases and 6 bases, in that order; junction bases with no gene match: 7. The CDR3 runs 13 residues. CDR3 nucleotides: TGTGCCTGGAAGCTAGGACAGGGAGCTGAAGCTTTCTTT. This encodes CAWKLGQGAEAFF.

The CDR3 nucleotides are TGTGCCAGCAGTTTGAGGGGGCGGAATTCACCCCTCCACTTT. Translation gives CASSLRGRNSPLHF. The J gene is TRBJ1-6, the V gene TRBV6-5; the match to TRBD1 covers 7 bases. The CDR3 has 14 residues. The ends lost 4 bases at V and 7 bases at J; junction bases unmatched: 4. Per germline, CDR1 MNHEY and CDR2 SVGAGI.

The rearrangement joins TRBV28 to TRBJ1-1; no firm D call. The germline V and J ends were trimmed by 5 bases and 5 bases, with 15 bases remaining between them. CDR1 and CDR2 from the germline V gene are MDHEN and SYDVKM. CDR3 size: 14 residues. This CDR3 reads CASSLASTRTEAFF. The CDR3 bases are TGTGCCAGCAGTCTGGCGTCTACGAGGACTGAAGCTTTCTTT.

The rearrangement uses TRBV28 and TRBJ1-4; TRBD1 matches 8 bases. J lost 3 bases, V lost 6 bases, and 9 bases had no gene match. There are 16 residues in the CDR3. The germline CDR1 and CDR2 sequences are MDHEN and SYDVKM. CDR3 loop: CASSRRLTGANEKLFF. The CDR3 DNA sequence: TGTGCCAGCAGCCGACGCCTGACAGGGGCTAATGAAAAACTGTTTTTT.